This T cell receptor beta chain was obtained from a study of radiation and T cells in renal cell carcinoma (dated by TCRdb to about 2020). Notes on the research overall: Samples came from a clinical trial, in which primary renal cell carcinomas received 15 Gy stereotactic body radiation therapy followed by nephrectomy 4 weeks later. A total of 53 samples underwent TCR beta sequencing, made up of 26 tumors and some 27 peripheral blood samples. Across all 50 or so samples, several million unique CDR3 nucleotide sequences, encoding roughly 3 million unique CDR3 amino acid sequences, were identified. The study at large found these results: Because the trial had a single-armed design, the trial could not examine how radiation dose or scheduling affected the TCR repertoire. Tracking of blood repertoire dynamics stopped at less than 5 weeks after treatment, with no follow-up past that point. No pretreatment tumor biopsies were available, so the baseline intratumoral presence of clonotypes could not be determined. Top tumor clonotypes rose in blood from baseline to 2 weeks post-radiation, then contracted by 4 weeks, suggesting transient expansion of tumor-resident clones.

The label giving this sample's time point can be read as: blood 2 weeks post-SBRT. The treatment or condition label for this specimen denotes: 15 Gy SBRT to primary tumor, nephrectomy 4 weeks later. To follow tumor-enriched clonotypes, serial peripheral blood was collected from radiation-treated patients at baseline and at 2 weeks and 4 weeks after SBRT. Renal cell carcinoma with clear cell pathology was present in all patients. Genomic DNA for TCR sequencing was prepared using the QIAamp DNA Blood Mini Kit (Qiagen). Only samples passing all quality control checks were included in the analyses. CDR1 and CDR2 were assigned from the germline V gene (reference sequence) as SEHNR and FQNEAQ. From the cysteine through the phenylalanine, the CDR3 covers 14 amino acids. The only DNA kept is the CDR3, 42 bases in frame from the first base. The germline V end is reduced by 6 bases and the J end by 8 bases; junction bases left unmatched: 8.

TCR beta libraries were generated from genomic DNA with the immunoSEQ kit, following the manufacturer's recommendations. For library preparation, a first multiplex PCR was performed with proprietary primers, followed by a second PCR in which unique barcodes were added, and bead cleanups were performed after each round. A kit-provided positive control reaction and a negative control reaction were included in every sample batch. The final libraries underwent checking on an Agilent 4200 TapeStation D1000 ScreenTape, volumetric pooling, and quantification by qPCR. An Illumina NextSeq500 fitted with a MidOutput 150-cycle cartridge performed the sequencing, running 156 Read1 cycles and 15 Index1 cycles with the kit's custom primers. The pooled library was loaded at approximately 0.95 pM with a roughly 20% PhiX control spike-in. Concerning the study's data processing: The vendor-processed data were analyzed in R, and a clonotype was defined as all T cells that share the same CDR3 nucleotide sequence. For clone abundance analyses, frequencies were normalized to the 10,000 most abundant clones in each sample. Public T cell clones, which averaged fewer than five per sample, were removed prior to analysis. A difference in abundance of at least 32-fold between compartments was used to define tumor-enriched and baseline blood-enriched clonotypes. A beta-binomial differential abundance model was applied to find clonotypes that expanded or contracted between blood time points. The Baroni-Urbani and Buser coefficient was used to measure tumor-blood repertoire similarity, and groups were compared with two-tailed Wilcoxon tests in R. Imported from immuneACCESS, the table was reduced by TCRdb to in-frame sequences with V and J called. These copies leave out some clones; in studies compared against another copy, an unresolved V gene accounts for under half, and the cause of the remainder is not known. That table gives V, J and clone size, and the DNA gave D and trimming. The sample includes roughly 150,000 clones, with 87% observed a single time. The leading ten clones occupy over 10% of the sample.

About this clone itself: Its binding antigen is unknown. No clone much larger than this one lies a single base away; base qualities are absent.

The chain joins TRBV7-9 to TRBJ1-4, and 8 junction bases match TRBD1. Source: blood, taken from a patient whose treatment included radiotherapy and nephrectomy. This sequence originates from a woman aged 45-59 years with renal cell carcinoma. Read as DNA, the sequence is TGTGCCAGCAGTTTCAGGACAGGGAGGGAAAAACTGTTTTTT. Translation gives CASSFRTGREKLFF.